The entry that follows covers one T cell receptor (beta chain) sequence. This CDR3 has 18 residues. The data were obtained in a study of blood T cell repertoires in COVID-19. Overall study context: COVID-19 samples, acute and convalescent, were from the United States, Italy and Spain.

A Seattle source enrolled patients during active infection and followed them longitudinally. The protocol was immunoSEQ multiplex PCR, while the TCRdb copy is restricted to in-frame clones and leaves out a portion. The data show fewer than 300,000 clones, approximately 90% seen once. The chain employs TRBV21-1 and TRBJ1-4; whether TRBD1, the table's D call, matches the DNA was not checked. TRBV21-1 is designated a pseudogene. The sample taken for sequencing was peripheral blood. This TCR came from a woman aged 30 to 39 with COVID-19, enrolled during active disease. In DNA, the CDR3 is TGTGCCAGCAGCAAAGGTGCGAGGCAACAGGGGCCCAATGAAAAACTGTTTTTT. Amino acids: CASSKGARQQGPNEKLFF.